A single sample gave rise to the 27 T cell receptor beta chains below, sequenced in a study of T-cell memory formation after mild COVID-19. One entry per CDR3 protein results from TCRdb running MiXCR on the 5' RACE reads. The sample shows approximately 400,000 distinct CDR3 sequences, about 20% of them seen only once. Sequencing was performed on PBMCs or a T cell subset sorted from them (not recorded which). These TCRs come from a man in his late teens or twenties who had mild COVID-19 (a few samples of this study predate the infection). Cell type and time point are not known.

The J gene is TRBJ1-1, the V gene TRBV4-1; perhaps TRBD1 as D (6 bases). Germline V gene data show CDR1 as MGHRA and CDR2 as YSYEKL. Trimming pared 0 bases from V and 0 bases from J, leaving 20 bases between. The CDR3 contains 19 residues. The CDR3 coding sequence is TGCGCCAGCAGCCAAGATCGGGGGCAGCTAGAACTGATGAACACTGAAGCTTTCTTT. It specifies CASSQDRGQLELMNTEAFF.

This clonotype was counted between two and nine times. V usage is TRBV20-1 and J usage is TRBJ2-5, with 11 bases identical to TRBD2. Trimming removed 6 bases from V and 5 bases from J; junction bases left unmatched: 14. CDR3 length: 16 amino acids. Looked up from germline, CDR1 is DFQATT and CDR2 is SNEGSKA (reference sequence). The CDR3 nucleotides are TGCAGTGCAATGACTAGCGGGGAACGGTATGCGGAGACCCAGTACTTC. Protein sequence: CSAMTSGERYAETQYF.

The chain joins TRBV7-3 to TRBJ2-4; TRBD1 might be the D (5 bases). The CDR3 consists of 13 residues. CDR1 and CDR2 from the germline V gene are SGHTA and FQGTGA. Trimming left V 8 bases short and J 8 bases short, with 16 bases between. The CDR3 coding sequence is TGTGCCAGCGGGGCCCAGGGTGGGGACATTCAGTACTTC. It codes for CASGAQGGDIQYF.

This clonotype was counted only a few times. V and J are TRBV24-1 and TRBJ2-5; D unclear. V lost 8 bases, J lost 2 bases, and 8 bases lay in between. This CDR3 is built from 12 residues. Per the germline V gene, CDR1 is KGHDR and CDR2 is SFDVKD. CDR3 in DNA: TGTGCCACCACGATCCGTCAAGAGACCCAGTACTTC. It yields the protein CATTIRQETQYF.

This clonotype was found a few times. This chain links TRBV7-9 with TRBJ2-1; D may be TRBD2 (5 bases). Germline V CDR1 and CDR2: SEHNR, FQNEAQ (reference sequence). The CDR3 runs to 18 residues. Trimming shortened V by 4 bases and J by 2 bases, and 21 bases separated the two germline ends. CDR3 region: CASSSLFTYAGTYNEQFF. CDR3 coding DNA: TGTGCCAGCAGCTCCCTCTTCACTTATGCCGGGACCTACAATGAGCAGTTCTTC.

The rearrangement joins TRBV7-8 to TRBJ2-7; D might be TRBD2 (7 bases). The CDR3 runs 19 residues. The germline gives CDR1 SGHVS, CDR2 FQNEAQ. The germline V and J ends were trimmed by 0 bases and 6 bases, with 27 bases remaining between them. In nucleotides, the CDR3 is TGTGCCAGCAGCTTAGCCGGGGGGCGGGGCTATACAACCGATTTCGAGCAGTACTTC. This encodes CASSLAGGRGYTTDFEQYF.

This clonotype was picked up many times. An end of the junction differs from the germline gene, which may be a read error. CDR3 residues: CASSLEADTQYF. The CDR3, as DNA: TGTGCCAGCAGCTTAGAAGCAGATACGCAGTATTTT. The genes are TRBV5-1 and TRBJ2-3; D gene uncertain. Germline assignment: CDR1 SGHRS and CDR2 YFSETQ. The CDR3 loop spans 12 amino acids.

This clonotype was observed a handful of times. The chain couples TRBV19 to TRBJ2-3, with TRBD2 identical over 10 bases. V lost 2 bases to trimming and J lost 0 bases; unmatched junction nucleotides: 2. The CDR3 is made up of 16 amino acids. Germline V gene lookup returns CDR1 LNHDA and CDR2 SQIVND (reference sequence). The CDR3 here is CASSILAGESTDTQYF. Here the CDR3 DNA reads TGTGCCAGTAGTATACTAGCGGGGGAGAGCACAGATACGCAGTATTTT.

The chain uses TRBV5-1 and TRBJ2-7, with TRBD1 as a possible D gene (6 bases). Per germline, CDR1 SGHRS and CDR2 YFSETQ. The ends were cut back, 5 bases at V and 0 bases at J, with 9 bases in the middle. The CDR3 totals 13 residues. As DNA, the CDR3 is TGCGCCAGCAGTCCGGACAGCTCCTACGAGCAGTACGTC. Its translation: CASSPDSSYEQYV.

The chain carries TRBV6-1 and TRBJ2-7; D possibly corresponds to TRBD1 (5 bases). This CDR3 is built from 12 residues. Germline CDR1 reads MNHNS; CDR2 reads SASEGT. For the CDR3, the DNA is TGTGCTCTCTCGCAGGGATCGGGCGAGCAGTACGTC. Protein sequence: CALSQGSGEQYV.

The genes are TRBV18 and TRBJ1-1; D not certain. V lost 3 bases and J 1 base, leaving 6 bases between the germline ends. CDR1 is KGHSH, CDR2 LQKENI, per germline. CDR3 length equals 13 residues. DNA of the CDR3: TGTGCCAGCTCACCTCTTCCGAACACTGAAGCTTTCTTT. Translating it yields CASSPLPNTEAFF. The variable domain in full, completed from reference TRBV18 and TRBJ1-1, reads NAGVMQNPRHLVRRRGQEARLRCSPMKGHSHVYWYRQLPEEGLKFMVYLQKENIIDESGMPKERFSAEFPKEGPSILRIQQVVRGDSAAYFCASSPLPNTEAFFGQGTRLTVV.

This clonotype showed up just a few times. The chain employs TRBV10-3 and TRBJ1-2, with D perhaps TRBD1 (6 bases). Looked up from germline, CDR1 is ENHRY and CDR2 is SYGVKD. The CDR3 sequence is 15 residues long. Trimming shortened V by 7 bases and J by 0 bases, and 15 bases separated the two germline ends. CDR3 in DNA: TGTGCCATCACCCCCGGGGGCAGAGCTAACTATGGCTACACCTTC. Encoded protein: CAITPGGRANYGYTF.

This clonotype was seen only a few times. The V gene is TRBV4-2, the J gene TRBJ2-2, with D possibly TRBD1 on 6 matching bases. Per germline, CDR1 LGHNA and CDR2 YNFKEQ. Trimming took off 1 base at V and 6 bases at J, with 15 bases between the two ends. The CDR3 length is 16 residues. DNA for the CDR3: TGTGCCAGCAGCCAAGTAGAAGGGGGAAGGGCCGGGGAGCTGTTTTTT. It translates to CASSQVEGGRAGELFF.

The genes are TRBV7-9 and TRBJ1-1; 7 bases align to TRBD1. Germline CDR1 reads SEHNR; CDR2 reads FQNEAQ (reference sequence). The junction had 6 bases not matched to a gene; V was cut back by 1 base and J by 4 bases. This CDR3 has 15 amino acids. The CDR3, as DNA: TGTGCCAGCAGCTTAGGCAACCCAGGGGGCACTGAAGCTTTCTTT. Its protein is CASSLGNPGGTEAFF.

V and J are TRBV10-3 and TRBJ1-2; D uncertain. The CDR3 consists of 12 residues. V was cut by 0 bases and J by 3 bases, with 2 bases left in between. Looked up from germline, CDR1 is ENHRY and CDR2 is SYGVKD. This CDR3 reads CAISESDYGYTF. CDR3 DNA: TGTGCCATCAGTGAGTCCGACTATGGCTACACCTTC.

In the case of this clonotype: The limits of the CDR3 on the DNA are not certain, so only TCRdb's listed CDR3 is given. CDR3 sequence: CASSFWTRQSTDTQYF. The chain employs TRBV7-9 and TRBJ2-3; TRBD1 is the table's D call and was not checked against the DNA. Germline loops: CDR1 SEHNR, CDR2 FQNEAQ (reference sequence). The CDR3 is made up of 16 amino acids, end residues included.

This chain connects TRBV5-4 to TRBJ2-1; D not certain. V lost 0 bases and J 9 bases, leaving 10 bases between the germline ends. CDR1 and CDR2 from the germline V gene are SGHNT and YYREEE (reference sequence). The CDR3 covers 13 residues. The CDR3 DNA reads as TGTGCCAGCAGCTTGGGGGAAGTTCCTGAGCAGTTCTTC. As protein: CASSLGEVPEQFF.

This clonotype was counted between two and nine times. CDR3 nucleotides: TGTGCCAGCAGCCCATGGGACAGGGAGGTAACTGAAGCTTTCTTT. Its translation is CASSPWDREVTEAFF. The rearrangement joins TRBV3-1 to TRBJ1-1; 9 nucleotides line up with TRBD1. The CDR3 spans 15 residues. With V trimmed by 4 bases and J by 5 bases, 8 bases remained unmatched. From germline, CDR1 is LGHDT and CDR2 YNNKEL (reference sequence).

The V call is TRBV7-7, the J call TRBJ2-5; no clear D gene. Trimming took off 5 bases at V and 10 bases at J, with 20 bases between the two ends. The CDR3 loop spans 14 amino acids. Germline assignment: CDR1 SSHAT and CDR2 FNYEAQ (reference sequence). CDR3 DNA: TGTGCCAGCAGCCTAGACGGGTTATTGGGAAACCAGTACTTC. This encodes CASSLDGLLGNQYF.

The chain has TRBV7-2 and TRBJ1-4, with TRBD1 as a possible D gene (5 bases). Germline V CDR1 and CDR2: SGHTA, FQGNSA. V was trimmed by 6 bases and J by 0 bases, leaving 11 bases between them. This CDR3 comprises 15 residues. DNA for the CDR3: TGTGCCAGCAGTAGGTCACAGGCAACTAATGAAAAACTGTTTTTT. Protein product: CASSRSQATNEKLFF. The variable domain in full, with the rest retrieved from reference TRBV7-2 and TRBJ1-4, is GAGVSQSPSNKVTEKGKDVELRCDPISGHTALYWYRQSLGQGLEFLIYFQGNSAPDKSGLPSDRFSAERTGGSVSTLTIQRTQQEDSAVYLCASSRSQATNEKLFFGSGTQLSVL.

This clonotype was counted ten times or more. J is TRBJ2-5 and V is TRBV7-2, with D perhaps given as TRBD1 or TRBD2 (6 bases each). CDR3 size: 15 residues. V shed 5 bases and J shed 7 bases, with 20 bases lying between them. Germline assignment: CDR1 SGHTA and CDR2 FQGNSA. The CDR3 reads CASSPTGTRRGTQYF. The CDR3 DNA follows: TGTGCCAGCAGCCCCACCGGGACTCGCAGGGGGACCCAGTACTTC.

This chain uses TRBV6-5 with TRBJ2-3; D tentatively reads TRBD1 or TRBD2 (5 bases each). V dropped 6 bases and J dropped 5 bases, with 15 bases sitting between them. The germline V gene encodes CDR1 MNHEY and CDR2 SVGAGI. CDR3 size: 14 residues. The chain's CDR3 is CASRAPGTGDTQYF. The CDR3 DNA is TGTGCCAGCAGGGCCCCCGGGACCGGAGATACGCAGTATTTT.

This clonotype occurred a few times. This rearrangement joins TRBV9 to TRBJ1-2, with a tentative D call TRBD1 (6 bases). CDR1 and CDR2 from the germline V gene are SGDLS and YYNGEE. The CDR3 extends over 12 amino acids. Trimming removed 3 bases from V and 8 bases from J, with 11 bases in between. The CDR3 is CASSANRDGYTF. The CDR3 nucleotides read TGTGCCAGCAGCGCGAACAGGGACGGCTACACCTTC.

The CDR3 coding sequence is TGCGCCAGCAGCTTGGGGCGAGGGGACCGGCGAGGAAATGGCTACACCTTC. Protein: CASSLGRGDRRGNGYTF. The chain employs TRBV5-1 and TRBJ1-2, with D possibly TRBD1 on 5 matching bases. The CDR3 totals 17 residues. V was clipped by 0 bases and J by 6 bases, with 21 bases between them. The germline V gene has CDR1 SGHRS and CDR2 YFSETQ.

This clonotype showed up many times. The V call is TRBV7-2, the J call TRBJ2-5; either TRBD1 or TRBD2 may supply D (5 bases each). Germline-derived CDR1 and CDR2 are SGHTA and FQGNSA. Trimming took 4 bases from V and 2 from J, leaving 20 bases between them. The CDR3 covers 17 residues. The CDR3, as DNA: TGTGCCAGCAGCTCCGTTTCCGGGACCTGGTCTCAAGAGACCCAGTACTTC. Translation gives CASSSVSGTWSQETQYF. Based on the CDR3 plus reference TRBV7-2 and TRBJ2-5, the full variable domain is GAGVSQSPSNKVTEKGKDVELRCDPISGHTALYWYRQSLGQGLEFLIYFQGNSAPDKSGLPSDRFSAERTGGSVSTLTIQRTQQEDSAVYLCASSSVSGTWSQETQYFGPGTRLLVL.

This chain uses TRBV7-8 with TRBJ2-3; 12 nucleotides line up with TRBD2. J lost 6 bases, V lost 5 bases, and 9 bases had no gene match. The germline V gene has CDR1 SGHVS and CDR2 FQNEAQ. This CDR3 region has 16 residues. CDR3 in amino acids: CASSPRTSGDSDTQYF. The DNA of the CDR3 is TGTGCCAGCAGCCCTAGGACTAGCGGGGACTCGGATACGCAGTATTTT.

The rearrangement joins TRBV27 to TRBJ2-7; no reliable D call. In germline, CDR1 is MNHEY, CDR2 SMNVEV (reference sequence). Trimming removed 5 bases at V and 0 bases at J, with 8 bases between. The length of the CDR3 is 13 residues. In DNA, the CDR3 is TGTGCCAGCAGTACGACTGGCTCCTACGAGCAGTACTTC. The encoded protein is CASSTTGSYEQYF.